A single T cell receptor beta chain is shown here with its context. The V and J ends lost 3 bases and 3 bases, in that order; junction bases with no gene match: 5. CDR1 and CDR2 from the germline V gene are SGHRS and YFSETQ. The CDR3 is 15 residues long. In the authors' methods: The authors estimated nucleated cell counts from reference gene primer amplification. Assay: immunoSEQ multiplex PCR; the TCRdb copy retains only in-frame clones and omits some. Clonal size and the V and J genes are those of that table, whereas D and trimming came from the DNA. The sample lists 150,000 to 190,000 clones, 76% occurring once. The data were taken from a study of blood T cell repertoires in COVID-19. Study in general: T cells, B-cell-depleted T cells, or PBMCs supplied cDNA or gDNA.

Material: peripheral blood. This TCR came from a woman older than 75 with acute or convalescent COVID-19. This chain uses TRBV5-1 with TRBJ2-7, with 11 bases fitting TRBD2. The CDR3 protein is CASSSVTSGNYEQYF. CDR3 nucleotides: TGCGCCAGCAGCTCTGTGACTAGCGGGAACTACGAGCAGTACTTC.